This T cell receptor beta chain was sequenced in a study of control samples from healthy donors and cancer patients. CDR1 SQVTM and CDR2 ANQGSEA come from the germline V gene. V gave up 2 bases and J gave up 3 bases; unmatched junction bases: 0. CDR3 length equals 12 residues. The assay was immunoSEQ multiplex PCR, and TCRdb's table has in-frame clones only and misses some. Of approximately 90,000 clones in the sample, over 80% were seen once. This clone was picked up a small number of times. The origin of this receptor is a man aged 25 to 40 in good health. The chain joins TRBV29-1 to TRBJ1-2; 7 bases are a match to TRBD1. Sequencing input: blood. CDR3 amino acids: CSVETGDYGYTF. The CDR3, as DNA: TGCAGCGTTGAAACAGGGGACTATGGCTACACCTTC.